The clone carrying this T cell receptor (beta chain) was picked up many times. Its target is not known. Genomic DNA acted as the template from which TCR beta VDJ combination and CDR3 sequence profiling were carried out. MiXCR, run by TCRdb on the reads, gives a single entry per CDR3 protein. This table has roughly 170,000 distinct CDR3 sequences, less than 50% appearing once. This entry comes from a study of CD8+CD57+ T cells in acquired aplastic anemia. General study points: CD8+ Simpson's diversity in patients was not significantly different from that in controls. Patients shared about 30 CD8+ CDR3 sequences with controls.

Whoever was chosen for sequencing had shown CD8+CD57+ cell expansion by flow cytometry. Blood samples were obtained from patients who had received no prior therapy. Per the germline V gene, CDR1 is MNHNY and CDR2 is SVGAGI (reference sequence). V was shortened by 4 bases and J by 0 bases, with 7 bases between the two germline ends. The CDR3 sequence is 13 residues long. V gene TRBV6-6 combines with J gene TRBJ2-7; no reliable D call. This TCR came from a human donor with aplastic anemia. Sequenced sample: sorted CD4+, CD8+, or CD8+CD57+ T cells (not recorded which) from PBMCs. Here the CDR3 DNA reads TGTGCCAGCAGTTCGAGTACCTCCTACGAGCAGTACTTC. Translated, it gives CASSSSTSYEQYF.